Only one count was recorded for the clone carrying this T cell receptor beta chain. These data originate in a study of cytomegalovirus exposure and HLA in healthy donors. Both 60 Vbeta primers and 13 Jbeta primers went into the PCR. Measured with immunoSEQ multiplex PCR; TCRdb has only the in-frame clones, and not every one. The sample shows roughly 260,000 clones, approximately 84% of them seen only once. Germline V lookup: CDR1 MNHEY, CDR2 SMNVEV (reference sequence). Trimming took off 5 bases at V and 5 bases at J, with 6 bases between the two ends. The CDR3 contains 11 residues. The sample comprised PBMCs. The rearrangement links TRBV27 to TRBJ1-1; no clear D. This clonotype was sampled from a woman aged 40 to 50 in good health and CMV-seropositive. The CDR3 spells CASSDGTEAFF. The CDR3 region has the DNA TGTGCCAGCAGTGACGGGACTGAAGCTTTCTTT.